The sequence of this T cell receptor beta chain was determined in a study of blood T cells in healthy people across ages. Across the whole study: Template switching retrieved approximately one barcoded beta molecule for each two T cells. Study conclusions and caveats: A strong correlation was seen between TCR beta diversity and naive T cell percentage.

Using a J-beta primer mix together with a sample-barcoded 5' primer, a second PCR was run for roughly 7 to 12 cycles. Researchers report that a template-switch adaptor with 12 random nucleotides tagged each cDNA molecule. TCRdb analysed the 5' RACE reads with MiXCR anew, one entry per CDR3 protein. This sample carries hundreds of thousands of distinct CDR3 sequences, 20% to 25% of them seen once, and the ten largest clones take 3% to 4.5%. V shed 0 bases and J 2 bases; nucleotides not matched to a gene: 5. This CDR3 region has 16 residues. The germline V gene has CDR1 LGHNA and CDR2 YSLEER. Regarding this clonotype: The antigen is not known.

Material for sequencing was blood. The receptor was derived from a man aged 65 to 79 in good health. The J gene is TRBJ2-3, the V gene TRBV4-3; TRBD2 matches 7 bases. The CDR3: CASSQDRSGITDTQYF. The CDR3 nucleotides read TGCGCCAGCAGCCAAGATCGGAGCGGGATCACAGATACGCAGTATTTT.